These 30 T cell receptor beta chains were all obtained from the same sample, sequenced in a study of shared clonotypes between healthy human individuals (dated by TCRdb to about 2020). The library was made by the immunoSEQ multiplex PCR assay. TCRdb carries this immuneACCESS record with in-frame sequences only. Its versions omit some clonotypes, under half of them owing to an unresolved V gene in the studies checked, with the rest unexplained. This sample has 1 million to 1.3 million clones in its table, and 75% to 85% of those were observed once. The ten largest clones represent 0.6% to 0.7% of the sample. The specimen was memory CD4+ T cells from PBMCs. The sample's cell subset or site label, decoded: CD45RA-negative fraction. The receptors shown here come from a young man in good health. Some clones in this sample may be carry-over from other donors' samples.

The J gene is TRBJ2-7, the V gene TRBV5-6, with TRBD1 matching over 8 bases. The CDR3 covers 15 residues. After removal of 4 bases from V and 3 bases from J, the junction contained 9 bases not matched to a gene. Germline-derived CDR1 and CDR2 are SGHDT and YYEEEE. The CDR3 DNA reads as TGTGCCAGCAGCACCAGGACAGGGCACCTCTACGAGCAGTACTTC. Encoded protein: CASSTRTGHLYEQYF. The variable domain in full, with the rest retrieved from reference TRBV5-6 and TRBJ2-7, is DAGVTQSPTHLIKTRGQQVTLRCSPKSGHDTVSWYQQALGQGPQFIFQYYEEEERQRGNFPDRFSGHQFPNYSSELNVNALLLGDSALYLCASSTRTGHLYEQYFGPGTRLTVT.

V and J are TRBV28 and TRBJ2-7; TRBD1 or TRBD2 may be the D gene (5 bases each). The CDR3 totals 14 residues. CDR1 and CDR2 from the germline V gene are MDHEN and SYDVKM. V dropped 5 bases and J dropped 2 bases, with 13 bases sitting between them. The DNA of the CDR3 is TGTGCCAGCAGTCCCGGGACGGAGGCCTACGAGCAGTACTTC. Amino acids: CASSPGTEAYEQYF.

V is TRBV7-9 and J is TRBJ2-1; D could derive from TRBD1 or TRBD2 (5 bases each). The V end was cut by 1 base, the J end by 6 bases, with 16 bases between. Germline lookup yields CDR1 SEHNR and CDR2 FQNEAQ (reference sequence). This CDR3 comprises 16 residues. This CDR3 is CASSLGVGTEGNEQFF. Here the CDR3 DNA reads TGTGCCAGCAGCTTAGGGGTCGGGACGGAAGGCAATGAGCAGTTCTTC.

V gene TRBV10-3 combines with J gene TRBJ2-5; 8 bases map to TRBD2. Trimming took 2 bases from V and 3 from J; bases not matched to a gene: 5. This CDR3 comprises 15 residues. CDR1 and CDR2 from the germline V gene are ENHRY and SYGVKD. DNA of the CDR3: TGTGCCATCAGTGAGCCGGGAGGGGGGGAAGAGACCCAGTACTTC. As protein: CAISEPGGGEETQYF.

The chain links TRBV28 to TRBJ1-5; the match to TRBD1 covers 9 bases. The CDR3 runs 15 residues. V lost 6 bases and J lost 4; bases outside the gene matches: 7. CDR1 MDHEN and CDR2 SYDVKM come from the germline V gene. The CDR3 reads CASRRQGGGNQPQHF. CDR3 in DNA: TGTGCCAGCAGAAGACAGGGGGGGGGAAATCAGCCCCAGCATTTT.

The chain has TRBV7-7 and TRBJ2-5, with 10 bases fitting TRBD2. V dropped 7 bases and J dropped 4; count of bases not matched to a gene: 3. Per the germline V gene, CDR1 is SSHAT and CDR2 is FNYEAQ (reference sequence). This CDR3 has 13 amino acids. In DNA, the CDR3 is TGTGCCAGCACGGCTAGCGGGAGAGAGACCCAGTACTTC. Its translation is CASTASGRETQYF.

A note on this clone: Other DNA sequences in this sample translate to the same CDR3. The V call is TRBV20-1, the J call TRBJ1-2; D is unclear. CDR3 size: 11 residues. Germline CDR1 is DFQATT and CDR2 is SNEGSKA (reference sequence). Between the trimmed V and J ends, which lost 6 bases and 5 bases, there was a span of 10 bases. CDR3 amino acids: CSALTGYGYTF. CDR3 bases: TGCAGTGCCCTAACGGGATATGGCTACACCTTC.

This clone was detected a few times. V and J are TRBV29-1 and TRBJ1-1; D is uncertain. The ends were cut back, 6 bases at V and 5 bases at J, with 16 bases in the middle. This CDR3 is built from 13 residues. Germline V gives CDR1 SQVTM, CDR2 ANQGSEA. CDR3 coding DNA: TGCAGCGTCACTGGCATATTACGGACTGAAGCTTTCTTT. Translation: CSVTGILRTEAFF.

The CDR3 loop is CASGPGLAGVIEQYF. The CDR3 bases are TGTGCCAGCGGACCAGGACTAGCGGGAGTCATCGAGCAGTACTTC. The V gene is TRBV2, the J gene TRBJ2-7, with 13 bases that match TRBD2. This CDR3 has 15 residues. After removal of 8 bases from V and 6 bases from J, the junction contained 10 bases not matched to a gene. CDR1 is SNHLY and CDR2 is FYNNEI in the germline V gene.

The chain links TRBV7-2 to TRBJ2-7, with D possibly TRBD1 on 5 matching bases. Trimming took off 4 bases at V and 5 bases at J, with 12 bases between the two ends. The CDR3 loop spans 13 amino acids. Germline CDR1 reads SGHTA; CDR2 reads FQGNSA. Here the CDR3 DNA reads TGTGCCAGCAGCTCGCAAGCAGGGAACGAGCAGTACTTC. As protein: CASSSQAGNEQYF.

The chain links TRBV27 to TRBJ2-3; D is undetermined. Germline V lookup: CDR1 MNHEY, CDR2 SMNVEV (reference sequence). V lost 6 bases and J 0 bases, leaving 7 bases between the germline ends. This CDR3 is 13 amino acids long. CDR3 protein: CASRASSTDTQYF. The CDR3, as DNA: TGTGCCAGCAGGGCGAGTAGCACAGATACGCAGTATTTT.

The genes are TRBV2 and TRBJ1-1; 7 nucleotides line up with TRBD1. CDR1 and CDR2 from the germline V gene are SNHLY and FYNNEI. The junction had 5 bases not matched to a gene; V was cut back by 0 bases and J by 7 bases. The CDR3 is 14 residues long. The DNA of the CDR3 is TGTGCCAGCAGTGAAGCCGGCCGGGACAGTGAAGCTTTCTTT. Its protein is CASSEAGRDSEAFF.

This chain joins TRBV9 and TRBJ2-7; D is possibly TRBD2 (6 bases). CDR1 and CDR2 (germline): SGDLS, YYNGEE. Trimming cost V 4 bases and J 2 bases, with 16 bases left between them. The CDR3 runs to 15 residues. CDR3: CASSPRDFLPYEQYF. The CDR3, as DNA: TGTGCCAGCAGCCCCCGGGACTTTCTACCCTACGAGCAGTACTTC.

This rearrangement joins TRBV29-1 to TRBJ2-2; no reliable D call. CDR1 is SQVTM and CDR2 is ANQGSEA in the germline V gene. The V end lost 4 bases, the J end lost 1 base, and 4 bases lay between the germline ends. The CDR3 is 12 amino acids. CDR3 sequence: CSVVRNTGELFF. CDR3 sequence (DNA): TGCAGCGTTGTAAGGAACACCGGGGAGCTGTTTTTT.

In its sample, this clone was seen a few times. V and J are TRBV5-6 and TRBJ1-3; 7 nucleotides agree with TRBD1. CDR3 size: 16 residues. The V segment lost 4 bases and the J segment 0 bases; nucleotides outside the gene matches: 7. Per the germline V gene, CDR1 is SGHDT and CDR2 is YYEEEE. CDR3 amino acids: CASSKQGLTSGNTIYF. DNA of the CDR3: TGTGCCAGCAGCAAACAGGGGTTGACCTCTGGAAACACCATATATTTT. The full variable domain, completed using reference TRBV5-6 and TRBJ1-3, is DAGVTQSPTHLIKTRGQQVTLRCSPKSGHDTVSWYQQALGQGPQFIFQYYEEEERQRGNFPDRFSGHQFPNYSSELNVNALLLGDSALYLCASSKQGLTSGNTIYFGEGSWLTVV.

The V and J genes are TRBV2 and TRBJ2-7; possibly TRBD2 for D (7 bases). This CDR3 region has 13 residues. V gave up 9 bases and J gave up 5 bases, with 17 bases separating them. The germline V gene has CDR1 SNHLY and CDR2 FYNNEI. DNA for the CDR3: TGTGCCAGTTACCGAGGGGGGGGTCACGAGCAGTACTTC. It codes for CASYRGGGHEQYF.

This chain uses TRBV10-3 with TRBJ1-2, with TRBD1 matching over 7 bases. The V gene's germline CDR1 is ENHRY and CDR2 SYGVKD. CDR3 length equals 14 residues. J was trimmed by 2 bases and V by 6 bases; bases with no gene match: 6. The CDR3 coding sequence is TGTGCCATCAGGCGGGACAGTTTAAACTATGGCTACACCTTC. Amino acids: CAIRRDSLNYGYTF.

The chain is built from TRBV7-3 and TRBJ2-6; 9 bases fit TRBD1. CDR3 length: 18 amino acids. J gave up 0 bases and V 3 bases, and 6 bases lay outside the gene matches. CDR1 SGHTA and CDR2 FQGTGA come from the germline V gene. This chain's CDR3 is CASSFRQGENSGANVLTF. DNA of the CDR3: TGTGCCAGCAGCTTCCGACAGGGGGAAAACTCTGGGGCCAACGTCCTGACTTTC.

This sequence joins TRBV7-9 and TRBJ1-5; D is unclear. Germline V gene sequence: CDR1 SEHNR, CDR2 FQNEAQ (reference sequence). There are 12 residues in the CDR3. Trimming removed 5 bases from V and 8 bases from J, with 10 bases in between. CDR3 loop: CASSLRTEPQHF. CDR3 sequence (DNA): TGTGCCAGCAGCCTACGGACGGAGCCCCAGCATTTT.

The chain has TRBV27 and TRBJ2-7; 8 nucleotides agree with TRBD2. The CDR3 totals 16 residues. V lost 6 bases to trimming and J lost 4 bases; unmatched junction nucleotides: 14. Germline V lookup: CDR1 MNHEY, CDR2 SMNVEV (reference sequence). DNA for the CDR3: TGTGCCAGCAGACCTACCTCCGGGACTAGTTTTTACGAGCAGTACTTC. It specifies CASRPTSGTSFYEQYF.

With respect to this clone: Other DNA sequences in this specimen translate into the identical CDR3. The rearrangement joins TRBV5-1 to TRBJ2-1, with 10 bases identical to TRBD2. The V and J ends lost 0 bases and 4 bases, in that order; junction bases with no gene match: 1. Germline V gene sequence: CDR1 SGHRS, CDR2 YFSETQ. The CDR3 sequence is 15 residues long. Here the CDR3 DNA reads TGCGCCAGCAGCTTGGAACTAGCGGGATACAATGAGCAGTTCTTC. This encodes CASSLELAGYNEQFF. Full variable domain (outside the CDR3, taken from reference TRBV5-1 and TRBJ2-1): KAGVTQTPRYLIKTRGQQVTLSCSPISGHRSVSWYQQTPGQGLQFLFEYFSETQRNKGNFPGRFSGRQFSNSRSEMNVSTLELGDSALYLCASSLELAGYNEQFFGPGTRLTVL.

A remark on this clone: Other nucleotide sequences from this sample produce the same CDR3. CDR3 loop: CATSRDGPEAFF. The CDR3 DNA sequence: TGTGCCACCAGCAGAGATGGGCCTGAAGCTTTCTTT. J is TRBJ1-1 and V is TRBV15; no reliable D call. The CDR3 covers 12 residues. Trimming took off 0 bases at V and 6 bases at J, with 5 bases between the two ends. Germline CDR1 reads LNHNV; CDR2 reads YYDKDF (reference sequence).

The chain employs TRBV25-1 and TRBJ2-5; a possible D gene is TRBD2 (6 bases). The tail of the sequence fits TRBJ2-7 better, so the J call may be wrong. Germline V lookup: CDR1 MGHDK, CDR2 SYGVNS. This CDR3 contains 16 residues. CDR3 nucleotide sequence: TGTGCCAGCAGTGATCAATATAATCGGGGGTCCTACGAGCAGTACTTC. Residues: CASSDQYNRGSYEQYF.

The V call is TRBV5-1, the J call TRBJ2-1; D unresolved. Trimming stripped 4 bases from V and 0 bases from J, with 14 bases between. Looked up from germline, CDR1 is SGHRS and CDR2 is YFSETQ. The CDR3 totals 16 residues. CDR3 residues: CASSPDPNSSYNEQFF. The CDR3 coding sequence is TGCGCCAGCAGCCCAGACCCCAACAGCTCCTACAATGAGCAGTTCTTC. Combining the CDR3 with reference TRBV5-1 and TRBJ2-1 gives the whole variable domain KAGVTQTPRYLIKTRGQQVTLSCSPISGHRSVSWYQQTPGQGLQFLFEYFSETQRNKGNFPGRFSGRQFSNSRSEMNVSTLELGDSALYLCASSPDPNSSYNEQFFGPGTRLTVL.

This clone was counted between two and nine times. The rearrangement uses TRBV2 and TRBJ1-1, with D perhaps matching TRBD1 (6 bases). CDR1 is SNHLY and CDR2 is FYNNEI in the germline V gene. This CDR3 has 15 amino acids. V dropped 6 bases and J dropped 1 base, with 15 bases sitting between them. The CDR3 protein is CASSYTTGKNTEAFF. CDR3 coding DNA: TGTGCCAGCAGCTACACGACAGGAAAGAACACTGAAGCTTTCTTT.

The chain joins TRBV7-2 to TRBJ1-2, with D unresolved. The CDR3 has 13 amino acids. Germline CDR1 SGHTA, CDR2 FQGNSA. V was pared by 5 bases and J by 6 bases, with 13 bases between. The CDR3 region is CASSPDSMNGYTF. The CDR3 DNA sequence: TGTGCCAGCAGCCCTGACTCAATGAATGGCTACACCTTC.

This clone appeared many times. The chain joins TRBV7-6 to TRBJ2-6; the D call may be TRBD1 or TRBD2 (5 bases each). The CDR3 has 14 residues. Germline CDR1 and CDR2: SGHVS and FNYEAQ. The germline V and J ends were trimmed by 5 bases and 0 bases, with 5 bases remaining between them. CDR3 in amino acids: CASSGGSGANVLTF. The CDR3 DNA reads TGTGCCAGCAGCGGGGGCTCTGGGGCCAACGTCCTGACTTTC.

The genes are TRBV19 and TRBJ2-5, with 7 positions matching TRBD1. With 8 bases clipped from V and 4 bases from J, the junction kept 13 bases outside the gene matches. The CDR3 is 15 residues long. CDR1 and CDR2 from the germline V gene are LNHDA and SQIVND (reference sequence). The CDR3 here is CASRGFSRGSETQYF. In DNA form, the CDR3 reads TGTGCCAGTCGTGGTTTTTCCAGGGGGTCAGAGACCCAGTACTTC.

The rearrangement joins TRBV6-1 to TRBJ1-2; D unclear. The CDR3 contains 13 residues. V lost 6 bases to trimming and J lost 0 bases, with 8 bases between them. Germline V CDR1 and CDR2: MNHNS, SASEGT. This CDR3 is CASRLGPNYGYTF. The CDR3 nucleotides read TGTGCCAGCAGATTAGGGCCTAACTATGGCTACACCTTC.

This chain links TRBV5-4 with TRBJ2-5; TRBD2 matches 8 bases. Germline V gene lookup returns CDR1 SGHNT and CDR2 YYREEE (reference sequence). V was pared by 4 bases and J by 2 bases, with 7 bases of the junction left unmatched. The CDR3 has 15 residues. CDR3 in amino acids: CASSPGGRAQETQYF. The CDR3 coding sequence is TGTGCCAGCAGCCCGGGGGGGAGAGCACAAGAGACCCAGTACTTC.